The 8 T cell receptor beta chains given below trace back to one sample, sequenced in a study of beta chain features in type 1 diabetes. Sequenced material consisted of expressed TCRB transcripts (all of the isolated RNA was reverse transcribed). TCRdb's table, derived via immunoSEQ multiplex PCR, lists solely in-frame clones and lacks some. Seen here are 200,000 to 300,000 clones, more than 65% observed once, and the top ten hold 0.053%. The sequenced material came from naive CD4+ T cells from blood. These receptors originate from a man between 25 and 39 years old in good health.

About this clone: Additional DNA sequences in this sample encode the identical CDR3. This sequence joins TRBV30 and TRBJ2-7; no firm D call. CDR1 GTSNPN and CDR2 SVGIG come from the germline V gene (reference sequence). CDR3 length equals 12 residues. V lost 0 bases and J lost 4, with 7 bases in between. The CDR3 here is CAWSVGFYEQYF. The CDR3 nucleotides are TGTGCCTGGAGTGTAGGGTTTTACGAGCAGTACTTC.

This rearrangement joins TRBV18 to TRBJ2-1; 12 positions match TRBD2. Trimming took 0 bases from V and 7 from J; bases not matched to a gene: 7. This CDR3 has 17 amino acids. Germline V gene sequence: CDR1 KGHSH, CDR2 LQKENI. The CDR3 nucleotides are TGTGCCAGCTCACCACCGTCTCTAGCGGGGGGGCAGAATGAGCAGTTCTTC. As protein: CASSPPSLAGGQNEQFF.

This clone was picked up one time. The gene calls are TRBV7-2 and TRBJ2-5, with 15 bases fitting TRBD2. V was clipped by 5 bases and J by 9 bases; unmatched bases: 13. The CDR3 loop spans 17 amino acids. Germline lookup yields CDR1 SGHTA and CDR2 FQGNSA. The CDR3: CASSVGPGLAGGLPQYF. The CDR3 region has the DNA TGTGCCAGCAGCGTTGGTCCCGGACTAGCGGGGGGGCTTCCCCAGTACTTC.

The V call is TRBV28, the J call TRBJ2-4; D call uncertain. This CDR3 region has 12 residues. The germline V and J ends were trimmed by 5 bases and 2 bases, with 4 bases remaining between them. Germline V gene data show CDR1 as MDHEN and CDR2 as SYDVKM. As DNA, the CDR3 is TGTGCCAGCAGTCGTACCAAAAACATTCAGTACTTC. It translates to CASSRTKNIQYF.

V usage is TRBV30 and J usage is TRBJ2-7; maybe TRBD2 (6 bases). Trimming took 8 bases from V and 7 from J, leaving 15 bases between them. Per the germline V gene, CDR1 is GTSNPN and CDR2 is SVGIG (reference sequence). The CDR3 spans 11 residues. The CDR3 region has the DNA TGTGCCGCACGGGGGTTGAGAGAGCAGTACTTC. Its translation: CAARGLREQYF.

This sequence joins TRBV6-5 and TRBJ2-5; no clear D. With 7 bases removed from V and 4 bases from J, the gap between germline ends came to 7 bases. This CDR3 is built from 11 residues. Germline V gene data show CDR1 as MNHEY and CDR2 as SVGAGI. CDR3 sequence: CASTRRETQYF. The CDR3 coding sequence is TGTGCCAGCACTCGAAGAGAGACCCAGTACTTC.

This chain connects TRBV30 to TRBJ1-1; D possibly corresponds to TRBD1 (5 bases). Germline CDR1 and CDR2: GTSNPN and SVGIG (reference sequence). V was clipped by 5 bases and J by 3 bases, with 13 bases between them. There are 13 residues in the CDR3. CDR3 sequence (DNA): TGTGCCTGGCGGGAGGGGCAGTACACTGAAGCTTTCTTT. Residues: CAWREGQYTEAFF.

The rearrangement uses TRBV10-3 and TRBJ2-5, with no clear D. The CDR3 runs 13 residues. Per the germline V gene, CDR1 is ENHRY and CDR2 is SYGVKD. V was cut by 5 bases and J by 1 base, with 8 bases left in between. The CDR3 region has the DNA TGTGCCATCAGTTTGAACAGCCAAGAGACCCAGTACTTC. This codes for CAISLNSQETQYF.